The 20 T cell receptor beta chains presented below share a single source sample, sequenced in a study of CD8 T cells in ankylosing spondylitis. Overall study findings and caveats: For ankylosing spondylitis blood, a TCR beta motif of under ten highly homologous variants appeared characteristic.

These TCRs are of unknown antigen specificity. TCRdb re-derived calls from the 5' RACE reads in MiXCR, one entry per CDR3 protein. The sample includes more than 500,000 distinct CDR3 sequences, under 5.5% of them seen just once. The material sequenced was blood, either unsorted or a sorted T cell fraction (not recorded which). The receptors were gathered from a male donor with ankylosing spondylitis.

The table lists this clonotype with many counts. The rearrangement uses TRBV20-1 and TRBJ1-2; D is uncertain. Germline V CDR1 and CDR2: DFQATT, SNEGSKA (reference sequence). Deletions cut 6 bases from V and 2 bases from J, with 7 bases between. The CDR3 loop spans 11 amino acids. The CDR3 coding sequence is TGCAGTGCCCCTGTCAACTATGGCTACACCTTC. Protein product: CSAPVNYGYTF.

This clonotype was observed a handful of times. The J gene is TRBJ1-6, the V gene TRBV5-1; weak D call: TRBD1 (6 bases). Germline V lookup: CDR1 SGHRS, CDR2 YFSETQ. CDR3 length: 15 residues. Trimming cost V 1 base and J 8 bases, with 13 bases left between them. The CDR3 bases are TGCGCCAGCAGCTTGCTTGCAGGGGCTGATTCACCCCTCCACTTT. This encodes CASSLLAGADSPLHF.

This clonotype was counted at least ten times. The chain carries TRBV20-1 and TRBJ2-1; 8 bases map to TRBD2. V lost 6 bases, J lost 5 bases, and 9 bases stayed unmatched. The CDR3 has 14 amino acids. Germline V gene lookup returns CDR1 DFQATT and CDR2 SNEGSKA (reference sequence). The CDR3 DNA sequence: TGCAGTGCCGAGACTGATAGCGGGGACAATGAGCAGTTCTTC. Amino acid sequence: CSAETDSGDNEQFF.

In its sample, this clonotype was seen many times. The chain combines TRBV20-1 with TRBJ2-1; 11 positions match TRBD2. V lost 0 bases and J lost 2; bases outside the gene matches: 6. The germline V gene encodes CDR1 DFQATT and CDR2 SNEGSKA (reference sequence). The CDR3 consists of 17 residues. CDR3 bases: TGCAGTGCTAGAGATCTTTCGGGACTAGCGGCCTACAATGAGCAGTTCTTC. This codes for CSARDLSGLAAYNEQFF.

CDR3: CASSLIPGQGAPNTGELFF. The DNA for the CDR3 is TGTGCCAGCAGTTTGATACCGGGACAGGGGGCTCCGAACACCGGGGAGCTGTTTTTT. The chain is built from TRBV6-4 and TRBJ2-2, with TRBD1 matching 12 bases. V was pared by 5 bases and J by 0 bases, with 10 bases of the junction left unmatched. The CDR3 spans 19 residues. Germline CDR1 is MRHNA and CDR2 is SNTAGT.

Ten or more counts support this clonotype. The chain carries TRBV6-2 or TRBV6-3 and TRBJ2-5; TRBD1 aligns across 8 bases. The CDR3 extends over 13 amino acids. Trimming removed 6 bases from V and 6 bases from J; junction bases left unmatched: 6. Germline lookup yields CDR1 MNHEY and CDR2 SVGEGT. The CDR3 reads CASRGQGLKTQYF. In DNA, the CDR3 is TGTGCCAGCAGAGGACAGGGATTGAAGACCCAGTACTTC.

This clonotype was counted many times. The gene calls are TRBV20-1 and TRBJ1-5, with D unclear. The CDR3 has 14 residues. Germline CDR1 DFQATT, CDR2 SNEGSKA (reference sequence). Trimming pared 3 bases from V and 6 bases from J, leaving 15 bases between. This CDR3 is CSARSGDLFQPQHF. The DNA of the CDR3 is TGCAGTGCTAGGTCTGGGGATCTGTTTCAGCCCCAGCATTTT.

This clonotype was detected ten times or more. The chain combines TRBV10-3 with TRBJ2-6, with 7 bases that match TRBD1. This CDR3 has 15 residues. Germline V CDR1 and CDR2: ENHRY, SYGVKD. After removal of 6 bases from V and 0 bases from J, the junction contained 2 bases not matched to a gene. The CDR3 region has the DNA TGTGCCATCAGCGGGACAGCCTCTGGGGCCAACGTCCTGACTTTC. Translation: CAISGTASGANVLTF.

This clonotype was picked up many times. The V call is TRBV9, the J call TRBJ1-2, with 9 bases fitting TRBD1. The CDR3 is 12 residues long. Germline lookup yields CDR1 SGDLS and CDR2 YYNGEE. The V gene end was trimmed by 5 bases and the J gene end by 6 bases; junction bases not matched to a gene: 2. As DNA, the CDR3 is TGTGCCAGCAGGGGACAGGGTAATGGCTACACCTTC. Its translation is CASRGQGNGYTF.

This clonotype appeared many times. Here the CDR3 reads CSARERTTRGSPLHF. The DNA of the CDR3 is TGCAGTGCTAGAGAAAGAACTACAAGAGGCTCACCCCTCCACTTT. The V gene is TRBV20-1, the J gene TRBJ1-6; no firm D call. This CDR3 comprises 15 residues. Germline V gives CDR1 DFQATT, CDR2 SNEGSKA (reference sequence). The V and J ends lost 0 bases and 10 bases respectively, with 16 bases between them.

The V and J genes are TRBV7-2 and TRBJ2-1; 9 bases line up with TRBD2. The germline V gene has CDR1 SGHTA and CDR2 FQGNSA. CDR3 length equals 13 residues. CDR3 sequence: CAPPAGGAEEQFF. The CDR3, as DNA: TGTGCTCCACCAGCGGGGGGAGCGGAAGAGCAGTTCTTC. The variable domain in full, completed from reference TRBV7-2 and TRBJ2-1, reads GAGVSQSPSNKVTEKGKDVELRCDPISGHTALYWYRQSLGQGLEFLIYFQGNSAPDKSGLPSDRFSAERTGGSVSTLTIQRTQQEDSAVYLCAPPAGGAEEQFFGPGTRLTVL.

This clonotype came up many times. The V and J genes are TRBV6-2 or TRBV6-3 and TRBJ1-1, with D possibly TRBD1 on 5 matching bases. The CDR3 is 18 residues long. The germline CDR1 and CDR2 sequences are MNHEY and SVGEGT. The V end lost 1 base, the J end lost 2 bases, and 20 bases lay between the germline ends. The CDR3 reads CASSYYSWGGVSNTEAFF. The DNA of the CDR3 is TGTGCCAGCAGTTACTACTCCTGGGGCGGGGTATCAAACACTGAAGCTTTCTTT.

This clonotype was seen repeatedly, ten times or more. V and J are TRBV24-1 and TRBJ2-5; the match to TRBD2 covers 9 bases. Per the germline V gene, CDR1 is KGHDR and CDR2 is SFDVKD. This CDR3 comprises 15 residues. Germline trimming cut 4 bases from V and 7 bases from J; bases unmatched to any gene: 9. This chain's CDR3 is CATSDAGGTAATQYF. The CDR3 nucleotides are TGTGCCACCAGTGACGCGGGGGGGACAGCAGCGACCCAGTACTTC.

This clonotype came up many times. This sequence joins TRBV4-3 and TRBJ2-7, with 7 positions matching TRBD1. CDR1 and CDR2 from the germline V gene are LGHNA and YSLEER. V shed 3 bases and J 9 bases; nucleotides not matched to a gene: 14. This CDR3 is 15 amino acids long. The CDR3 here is CASSHTDRPNIGQYF. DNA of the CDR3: TGCGCCAGCAGCCACACGGACAGGCCGAATATAGGGCAGTACTTC.

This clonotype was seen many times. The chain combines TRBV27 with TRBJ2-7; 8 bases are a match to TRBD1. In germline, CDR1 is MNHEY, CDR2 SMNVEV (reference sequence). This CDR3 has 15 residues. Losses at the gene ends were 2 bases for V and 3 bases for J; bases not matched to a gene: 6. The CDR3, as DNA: TGTGCCAGCAGTTTACCCGGGACAGGAAACTACGAGCAGTACTTC. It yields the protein CASSLPGTGNYEQYF.

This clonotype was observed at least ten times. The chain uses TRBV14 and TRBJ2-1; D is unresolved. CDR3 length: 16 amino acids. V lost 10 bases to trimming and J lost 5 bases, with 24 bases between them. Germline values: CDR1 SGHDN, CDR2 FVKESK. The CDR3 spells CATDLRLGVIHNEQFF. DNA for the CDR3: TGTGCCACTGACTTACGCCTTGGGGTAATCCACAATGAGCAGTTCTTC.

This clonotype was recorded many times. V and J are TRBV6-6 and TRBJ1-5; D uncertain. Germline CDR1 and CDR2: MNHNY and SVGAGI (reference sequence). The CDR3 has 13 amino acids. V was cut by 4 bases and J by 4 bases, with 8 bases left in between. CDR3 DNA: TGTGCCAGCAGTTTGGAGCTGAATCAGCCCCAGCATTTT. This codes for CASSLELNQPQHF.

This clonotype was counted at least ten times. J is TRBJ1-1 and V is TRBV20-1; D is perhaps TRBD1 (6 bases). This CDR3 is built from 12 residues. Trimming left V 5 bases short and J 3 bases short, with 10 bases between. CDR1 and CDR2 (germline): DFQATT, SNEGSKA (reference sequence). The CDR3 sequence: CSAGQRHTEAFF. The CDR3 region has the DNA TGCAGTGCTGGACAGCGCCACACTGAAGCTTTCTTT.

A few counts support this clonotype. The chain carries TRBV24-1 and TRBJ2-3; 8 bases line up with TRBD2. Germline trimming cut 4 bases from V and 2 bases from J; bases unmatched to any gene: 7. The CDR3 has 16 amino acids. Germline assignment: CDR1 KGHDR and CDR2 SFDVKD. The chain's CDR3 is CATSDPWREDTDTQYF. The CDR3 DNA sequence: TGTGCCACCAGTGACCCGTGGCGGGAGGACACAGATACGCAGTATTTT.

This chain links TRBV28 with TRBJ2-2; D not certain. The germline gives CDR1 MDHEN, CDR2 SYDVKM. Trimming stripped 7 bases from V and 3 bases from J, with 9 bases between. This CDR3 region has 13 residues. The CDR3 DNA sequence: TGTGCCAGCAAGTCCGGGCACACCGGGGAGCTGTTTTTT. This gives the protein CASKSGHTGELFF.